This note documents a single T cell receptor (beta chain) sequence. The CDR3 runs 15 residues. Trimming took 5 bases from V and 2 from J; bases not matched to a gene: 6. CDR1 is SEHNR and CDR2 is FQNEAQ in the germline V gene (reference sequence). The sample comes from a study of blood T cell repertoires in COVID-19. Whole-study context: Acute and convalescent COVID-19 specimens originated in the United States, Italy and Spain. PBMCs, B-cell-depleted T cells, or T cells were the source of the cDNA or gDNA that made up the material.

Authors' processing steps: Cell counts per sample came from amplifying reference gene primers. Method: immunoSEQ multiplex PCR; TCRdb's copy keeps in-frame clones and lacks some. V and J calls and clone size are those listed in that table; D and trimming were worked out from the DNA. The sample includes nearly 110,000 clones, about three quarters of them seen just once. The source is a man in his 70s with acute or convalescent COVID-19. The chain employs TRBV7-9 and TRBJ2-1; 7 bases align to TRBD2. The sequenced sample was peripheral blood. The CDR3 region has the DNA TGTGCCAGCAGCCTGCAGGGAGGGCCCTACAATGAGCAGTTCTTC. Translation gives CASSLQGGPYNEQFF.